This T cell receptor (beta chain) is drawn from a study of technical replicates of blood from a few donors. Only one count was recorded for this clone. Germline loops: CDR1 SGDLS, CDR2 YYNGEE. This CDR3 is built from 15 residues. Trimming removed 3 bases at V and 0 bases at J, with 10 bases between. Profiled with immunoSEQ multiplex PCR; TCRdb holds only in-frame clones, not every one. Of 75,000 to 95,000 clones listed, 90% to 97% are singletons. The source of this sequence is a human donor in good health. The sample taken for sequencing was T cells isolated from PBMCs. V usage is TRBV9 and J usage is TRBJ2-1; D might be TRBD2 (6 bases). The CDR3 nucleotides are TGTGCCAGCAGCGGATCTAGCGACTCCTACAATGAGCAGTTCTTC. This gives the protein CASSGSSDSYNEQFF. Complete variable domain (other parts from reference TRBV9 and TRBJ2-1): DSGVTQTPKHLITATGQRVTLRCSPRSGDLSVYWYQQSLDQGLQFLIQYYNGEERAKGNILERFSAQQFPDLHSELNLSSLELGDSALYFCASSGSSDSYNEQFFGPGTRLTVL.